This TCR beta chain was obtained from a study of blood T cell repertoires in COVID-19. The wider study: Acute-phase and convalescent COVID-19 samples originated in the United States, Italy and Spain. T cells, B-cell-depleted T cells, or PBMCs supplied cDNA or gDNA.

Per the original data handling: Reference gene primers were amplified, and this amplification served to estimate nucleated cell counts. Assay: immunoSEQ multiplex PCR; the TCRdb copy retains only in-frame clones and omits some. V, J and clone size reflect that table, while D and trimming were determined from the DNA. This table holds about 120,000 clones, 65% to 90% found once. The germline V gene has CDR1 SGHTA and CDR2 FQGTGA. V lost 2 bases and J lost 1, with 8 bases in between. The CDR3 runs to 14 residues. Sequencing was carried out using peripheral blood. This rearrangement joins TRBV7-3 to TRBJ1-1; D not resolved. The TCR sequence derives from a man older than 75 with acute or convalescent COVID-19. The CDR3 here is CASSLLGTNTEAFF. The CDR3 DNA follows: TGTGCCAGCAGCTTACTCGGTACGAACACTGAAGCTTTCTTT.